The present TCR beta chain was sequenced within a study of T-cell memory formation after mild COVID-19. Study observations and caveats: Day 15 to 85 contractors were CD4/CD8 balanced; later expanders leaned CD4+. Researchers report contracting CD4+ clones mostly in CM and EM, with CD8+ clones in EMRA.

Barcoded TCR alpha and TCR beta cDNA libraries with UMIs came from 5'RACE using constant-segment primers. TCRdb processed the 5' RACE reads anew with MiXCR; each CDR3 protein has one entry. The sample includes 470,000 or so distinct CDR3 sequences, 15% to 20% seen only once; the top ten take 12%. This clonotype appeared a few times. Its antigen is as yet unknown. This CDR3 is built from 15 residues. Germline CDR1 and CDR2: SGHRS and YFSETQ. The V and J ends lost 4 bases and 1 base, in that order; junction bases with no gene match: 3. The chain is built from TRBV5-1 and TRBJ2-3, with TRBD2 matching over 10 bases. Sequences were obtained from PBMCs or a T cell subset sorted from them (not recorded which). This sequence was found in an adult woman who had mild COVID-19 (a few samples of this study predate the infection). Cell type and time point are not known. In DNA form, the CDR3 reads TGCGCCAGCAGCCAAACTAGCGGGGGCACAGATACGCAGTATTTT. Translation gives CASSQTSGGTDTQYF.